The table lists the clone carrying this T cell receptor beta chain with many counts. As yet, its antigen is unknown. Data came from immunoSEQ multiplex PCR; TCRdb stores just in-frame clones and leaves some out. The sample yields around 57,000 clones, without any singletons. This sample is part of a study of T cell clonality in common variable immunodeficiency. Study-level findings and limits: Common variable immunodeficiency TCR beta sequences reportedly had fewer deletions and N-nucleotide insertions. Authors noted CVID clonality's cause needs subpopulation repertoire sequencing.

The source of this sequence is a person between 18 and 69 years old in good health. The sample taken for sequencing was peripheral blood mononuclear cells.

Incomplete CDR3 DNA: TGTGCCAGCAGTTACGACAGGCGAAGCTACGAG. Protein product: CASSYDRRSYE. The complete CDR3 protein is CASSYDRRSYEQYF. The chain couples TRBV6-2 or TRBV6-3 to TRBJ2-7, with a weak D call TRBD1 (6 bases). The CDR3 extends 3 residues past the end of the read, so its final part is completed from the germline J gene. Trimming stripped 2 bases from V and 3 bases from J, with 11 bases between. The CDR3 consists of 14 residues. Germline V gene sequence: CDR1 MNHEY, CDR2 SVGEGT.